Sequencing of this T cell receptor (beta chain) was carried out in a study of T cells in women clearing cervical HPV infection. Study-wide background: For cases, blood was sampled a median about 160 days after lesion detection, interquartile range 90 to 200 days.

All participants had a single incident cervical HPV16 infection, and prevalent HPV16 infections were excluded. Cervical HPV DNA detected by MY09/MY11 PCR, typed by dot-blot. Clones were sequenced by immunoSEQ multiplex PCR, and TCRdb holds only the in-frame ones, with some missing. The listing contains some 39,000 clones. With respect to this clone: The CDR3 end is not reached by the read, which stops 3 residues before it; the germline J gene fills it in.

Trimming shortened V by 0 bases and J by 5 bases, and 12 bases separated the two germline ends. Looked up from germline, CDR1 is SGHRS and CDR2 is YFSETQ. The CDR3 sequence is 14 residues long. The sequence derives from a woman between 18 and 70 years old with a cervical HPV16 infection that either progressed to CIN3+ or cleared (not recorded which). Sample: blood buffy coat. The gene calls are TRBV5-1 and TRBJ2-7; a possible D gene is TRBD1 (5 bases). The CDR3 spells CASSLAAGSNEQYF. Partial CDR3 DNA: TGCGCCAGCAGCTTGGCGGCAGGGTCAAACGAG.